This record concerns one TCR beta chain sequence. The target antigen is unknown. The data belong to a study of vaccination and CD4 T cells after COVID-19. The study's findings and limits: Only post-vaccination samples contained a median about 86% of the reactive clones in convalescent patients.

The Oncomine TCR Beta short-read assay generated sequence data from the DNA of cultured CD4+ T cells. It was cultured CD4+ T cells from which genomic DNA was extracted. TCRdb passed the PCR reads through MiXCR, listing each CDR3 protein once. The profile shows approximately 22,000 distinct CDR3 sequences, less than 50% of them singletons. Treatment here: approximately 9-day PBMC culture with coronavirus spike peptide pools or control peptides (ViraFEST assay). For ViraFEST, peptide pools expanded antigen-specific T cells, after which the TCRs were sequenced. Germline V gene data show CDR1 as DFQATT and CDR2 as SNEGSKA (reference sequence). There are 14 residues in the CDR3. J gave up 5 bases and V 3 bases, and 9 bases lay outside the gene matches.

This chain links TRBV20-1 with TRBJ2-7; 8 nucleotides line up with TRBD2. The sequencing sample was made of CD4+ T cells from blood, cultured in vitro. The TCR originated in a human donor who had recovered from COVID-19. This chain's CDR3 is CSARGGSGGDEQYF. CDR3 DNA: TGCAGTGCTAGGGGCGGGAGCGGGGGTGACGAGCAGTACTTC.